This T cell receptor beta chain derives from a study of Graves' ophthalmopathy and Graves' hyperthyroidism. This clonotype was observed many times. Researchers took RNA transcripts and amplified TCR beta CDR3 regions from them. The workflow started with a first-round RT-PCR run with HTBI primers and then moved on to a second-round multiplex PCR. TCRdb used MiXCR to reprocess the multiplex PCR reads, holding one entry per CDR3 protein. The table records 680,000 or so distinct CDR3 sequences, approximately 22% of them present only once. The receptor's source is a woman between 18 and 29 years old with stable Graves' hyperthyroidism. Some clones in this sample may be carry-over from other donors' samples. The sample was peripheral blood.

CDR3 region: CSAFGGTGELFF. The CDR3 DNA reads TGCAGTGCGTTCGGTGGGACCGGGGAGCTGTTTTTT. This chain links TRBV20-1 with TRBJ2-2, with D hard to call. The V and J ends lost 6 bases and 5 bases respectively, with 10 bases between them. The CDR3 sequence is 12 residues long. CDR1 DFQATT and CDR2 SNEGSKA come from the germline V gene (reference sequence).